The present entry profiles one TCR beta chain with its context. This clone was recorded only once. Its antigen specificity is not known. Base qualities are not provided; no much larger clone lies one nucleotide away. The source of the sample is a study of OX40 agonist ivuxolimab in advanced cancers. About the full investigation: Ivuxolimab was an agonistic, fully human IgG2 monoclonal antibody directed against OX40 (CD134), a costimulatory receptor. Intravenous ivuxolimab was administered to patients every 2 weeks at six dose levels: 0.01, 0.1, 0.3, 1.5, 3 and 10 mg/kg. Among the 52 dose-escalation patients, roughly 20 had hepatocellular carcinoma, about 15 melanoma, 9 renal cell carcinoma and 9 head and neck cancer. A male proportion of roughly 80% and a mean age of about 60 years, ranging from about 20 to 79, were recorded for the dose-escalation cohort. Prior anti-PD-1, anti-PD-L1 or anti-CTLA-4 therapy was permitted, and less than 45% of dose-escalation patients had received checkpoint inhibitors. Three dose-escalation patients achieved partial responses, one with hepatocellular carcinoma and two with cutaneous melanoma. Peripheral TCRbeta sequencing was intended to test whether TCR sequence diversity was altered and clonal T-cell expansion was caused by ivuxolimab. The monotherapy dose-escalation portion (N ≈ 57 patients) of the phase I ivuxolimab trial is reported in the paper.

Genomic DNA was extracted from sorted cells for sequencing of the TCRbeta CDR3 region. TCRbeta CDR3 regions were sequenced using the immunoSEQ Assay. TCRdb limited this immuneACCESS table to in-frame rearrangements with V and J called. A share of clones is missing; checked studies link under half to unresolved V genes, and the rest is unexplained. The sample data list about 65,000 clones, and around 87% of these were observed just once. In total, the top ten clones hold under 0.5% of the sample. Patients with a history of autoimmune disease or receiving systemic immunosuppression were excluded from the trial. In every dose cohort, peripheral blood was drawn for TCR sequencing at baseline, cycle 4 day 1, and cycle 7 day 1. Samples were obtained from an open-label, multicenter, first-in-human phase I dose-escalation trial of ivuxolimab. Adults with locally advanced or metastatic head and neck squamous cell, hepatocellular, melanoma or renal cell carcinoma were enrolled in the trial. CD4+ and CD8+ T cells were sorted separately from peripheral blood before TCR sequencing.

Ends trimmed: V by 4 bases, J by 3 bases; bases unmatched to a gene: 10. CDR3 length: 16 amino acids, cysteine to phenylalanine. Only CDR3 DNA is held: 48 bases, read in frame from base 1. According to the germline V gene, CDR1 reads MNHNS and CDR2 reads SASEGT. Broad study findings and their caveats: Antigen specificity was not determined for the clonally expanded peripheral T cells. Clonal expansion of both CD4+ and CD8+ blood T cells was observed from baseline to week 6 at doses 0.1 to 3.0 mg/kg. In the 0.1-3.0 mg/kg groups, partial responders were among the patients with the lowest normalized peripheral clonal expansion, particularly in CD8+ T cells. After ivuxolimab, more expanded clones were found on average in CD8+ T cells than in CD4+ T cells. Low levels of normalized T-cell clonal expansion were also seen in some patients who did not respond.

This receptor was obtained from an adult with an advanced solid tumor such as melanoma, head and neck, liver or kidney cancer. The rearrangement combines TRBV6-1 with TRBJ2-7; 9 bases in the junction line up with TRBD1. Sequenced here: CD4+ or CD8+ T cells sorted from blood, sampled in a trial of the OX40 agonist ivuxolimab. The CDR3 corresponds to CASSARPGQGIYEQYF. The sequence in DNA is TGTGCCAGCAGTGCGAGGCCGGGACAGGGAATCTACGAGCAGTACTTC.